The TCR beta chain described here comes from a study of shared clonotypes between healthy human individuals. Germline V gene sequence: CDR1 SGHAT, CDR2 FQNNGV. Trimming removed 1 base from V and 2 bases from J, with 10 bases in between. CDR3 length: 15 amino acids. In the authors' workflow: Without quality scores, immunoSEQ junctional reads could not be filtered like full-length reads. Clones were read by immunoSEQ multiplex PCR, and TCRdb kept only the in-frame ones, dropping some. V, J and clone size are taken as reported in that table, and D and trimming were inferred from the DNA itself. Of approximately 2,000,000 clones detected, 80% to 95% appear once; the ten largest clones hold approximately 0.4%. Study results and caveats: Donor scarcity curtailed the genetic and exposure-history diversity represented herein. Sequencing depth was expected to affect clonotype sharing among donors.

About this clone: Its antigen is undetermined.

The rearrangement uses TRBV11-2 and TRBJ2-3; no definite D call. The specimen was naive CD4+ T cells from PBMCs. Subset in this sample: CD45RA+ positively selected. This clonotype was obtained from a man aged 18 to 30 in good health. Some clones in this sample may be carry-over from other donors' samples. CDR3 region: CASSLGPSHTDTQYF. The CDR3 bases are TGTGCCAGCAGCTTAGGTCCTAGTCACACAGATACGCAGTATTTT.